This T cell receptor (beta chain) was sequenced in a study of TIL therapy for anti-PD-1-resistant metastatic lung cancer. Time point described: pre-treatment sample, taken before nivolumab and TIL therapy. Sequencing used immunoSEQ v3. The method was immunoSEQ multiplex PCR; TCRdb's version includes in-frame clones alone and lacks a portion of them. Of about 55,000 clones detected, 70% to 90% appear once; the ten largest clones hold about 2.8%. Germline CDR1 and CDR2: MGHRA and YSYEKL. With 0 bases clipped from V and 1 base from J, the junction kept 6 bases outside the gene matches. The length of the CDR3 is 18 residues.

This chain joins TRBV4-1 and TRBJ2-5, with 12 nucleotides matching TRBD2. This receptor was obtained from a person aged 25 to 85 with non-small cell lung cancer. The input for sequencing was blood, taken at baseline. The CDR3 sequence: CASSQDSLAGGPQETQYF. CDR3 coding DNA: TGCGCCAGCAGCCAAGATTCCCTAGCGGGGGGGCCCCAAGAGACCCAGTACTTC.